The 12 T cell receptor beta chains presented below share a single source sample, sequenced in a study of CD8 T cells in ankylosing spondylitis. Study-wide findings and caveats: One TCR beta motif, made up of eight or nine highly homologous variants, appeared characteristic of ankylosing spondylitis blood.

Their antigens are not known. TCRdb independently ran MiXCR on the 5' RACE reads; one entry per CDR3 protein. The top ten clones hold 13% to 15% of a sample with 200,000 to 250,000 distinct CDR3 sequences, 5.5% to 7.5% of them seen once. Sequencing was carried out using blood, either unsorted or a sorted T cell fraction (not recorded which). Source of these receptors: a male donor with ankylosing spondylitis.

This clonotype showed up many times. The chain recombines TRBV27 with TRBJ2-7, with a possible D match to TRBD1 (5 bases). With 7 bases removed from V and 5 bases from J, the gap between germline ends came to 21 bases. The CDR3 has 15 residues. Germline values: CDR1 MNHEY, CDR2 SMNVEV (reference sequence). This CDR3 is CASTNPREGVHEQYF. The CDR3 bases are TGTGCCAGCACTAACCCCAGGGAAGGTGTTCACGAGCAGTACTTC.

The chain links TRBV6-5 to TRBJ2-2, with TRBD1 matching 8 bases. Germline V gene data show CDR1 as MNHEY and CDR2 as SVGAGI. There are 14 residues in the CDR3. With 4 bases clipped from V and 7 bases from J, the junction kept 5 bases outside the gene matches. In nucleotides, the CDR3 is TGTGCCAGCAGTTCCAGGACAGGGTTCGGGGAGCTGTTTTTT. Translating it yields CASSSRTGFGELFF.

This clonotype was detected many times. The CDR3 reads CASSLMEDYGYTF. As DNA, the CDR3 is TGTGCCAGCAGCTTGATGGAGGACTATGGCTACACCTTC. The J gene is TRBJ1-2, the V gene TRBV5-5; D gene uncertain. The CDR3 covers 13 residues. V lost 1 base and J lost 3, with 7 bases in between. Per the germline V gene, CDR1 is SGHKS and CDR2 is YYEKEE (reference sequence).

This clonotype was picked up a small number of times. The chain combines TRBV28 with TRBJ1-2; D is ambiguous. V lost 4 bases to trimming and J lost 6 bases, with 15 bases between them. Germline lookup yields CDR1 MDHEN and CDR2 SYDVKM. CDR3 length: 14 amino acids. CDR3 region: CASSSTARPNGYTF. The CDR3 DNA follows: TGTGCCAGCAGTTCAACTGCAAGACCGAATGGCTACACCTTC.

This clonotype showed up many times. The chain recombines TRBV6-1 with TRBJ1-2, with 9 nucleotides matching TRBD1. Germline V gives CDR1 MNHNS, CDR2 SASEGT. The CDR3 consists of 14 residues. J was trimmed by 3 bases and V by 10 bases; bases with no gene match: 9. The CDR3 DNA reads as TGTGCCACGAACCGGGACAGGGTCGACTATGGCTACACCTTC. Translation: CATNRDRVDYGYTF.

This clonotype has at least ten counts. J is TRBJ2-1 and V is TRBV29-1; D remains unclear. The CDR3 has 12 residues. Germline CDR1 reads SQVTM; CDR2 reads ANQGSEA. Trimming shortened V by 4 bases and J by 6 bases, and 10 bases separated the two germline ends. CDR3 DNA: TGCAGCGTTGTAGGCCAGTTCAATGAGCAGTTCTTC. Amino acid sequence: CSVVGQFNEQFF.

V and J are TRBV4-1 and TRBJ1-5, with D unclear. The length of the CDR3 is 15 residues. Germline V CDR1 and CDR2: MGHRA, YSYEKL. V shed 1 base and J shed 3 bases, with 10 bases lying between them. CDR3 sequence: CASSQATSSNQPQHF. Here the CDR3 DNA reads TGCGCCAGCAGCCAAGCCACATCCTCCAATCAGCCCCAGCATTTT.

This clonotype was detected ten times or more. V is TRBV10-3 and J is TRBJ2-7; 7 bases are a match to TRBD1. The CDR3 runs to 15 residues. Trimming cost V 0 bases and J 2 bases; bases outside gene matches: 4. The germline gives CDR1 ENHRY, CDR2 SYGVKD. CDR3 amino acids: CAISESGQNPYEQYF. In DNA form, the CDR3 reads TGTGCCATCAGTGAGTCGGGACAGAACCCCTACGAGCAGTACTTC.

Ten or more counts support this clonotype. The chain combines TRBV12-3 or TRBV12-4 with TRBJ2-7; either TRBD1 or TRBD2 may fit D (5 bases each). The CDR3 totals 14 residues. V gave up 3 bases and J gave up 3 bases, with 12 bases separating them. In nucleotides, the CDR3 is TGTGCCAGCAGTTTCCGGGACCCCGACTACGAGCAGTACTTC. Translating gives CASSFRDPDYEQYF.

The chain uses TRBV4-2 and TRBJ2-2, with TRBD2 matching 15 bases. The length of the CDR3 is 18 residues. In germline, CDR1 is LGHNA, CDR2 YNFKEQ. The ends lost 3 bases at V and 3 bases at J; junction bases unmatched: 5. This CDR3 is CASSHGLAGGPHTGELFF. The CDR3 nucleotides read TGTGCCAGCAGCCACGGACTAGCGGGAGGGCCACACACCGGGGAGCTGTTTTTT.

Many counts were recorded for this clonotype. The gene calls are TRBV28 and TRBJ1-2; D might be TRBD1 (5 bases). Germline lookup yields CDR1 MDHEN and CDR2 SYDVKM. V lost 3 bases, J lost 1 base, and 12 bases lay in between. The CDR3 covers 15 residues. The CDR3 protein is CASSLRDRDNYGYTF. In nucleotides, the CDR3 is TGTGCCAGCAGTTTGAGGGACCGCGATAACTATGGCTACACCTTC.

Comments on this clonotype: Given a much more abundant clone one base away, this may be a read error. The chain carries TRBV27 and TRBJ2-7; D uncertain. CDR1 and CDR2 from the germline V gene are MNHEY and SMNVEV (reference sequence). This CDR3 is 12 amino acids long. CDR3 nucleotides: TGTGCCAGCATTTTAATCAACGGCGAGCAGTACTTC. Translating it yields CASILINGEQYF.